The 3 T cell receptor beta chains presented below share a single source sample, sequenced in a study of CD4+ T cells in melanoma (dated by TCRdb to between 2021 and 2024). Libraries were constructed by the immunoSEQ multiplex PCR assay. The clones in this table, taken by TCRdb from immuneACCESS, are in-frame only. Not every clone is retained; where verified, under half of the shortfall comes from an unresolved V gene, and the cause of the rest is unknown. The sample table records 110,000 to 150,000 clones; 92% of these occur just once. Over 1.5% of the sample lies in the top ten. Receptors originate from a human donor with melanoma.

This chain links TRBV5-4 with TRBJ2-5; the match to TRBD1 covers 7 bases. Germline trimming cut 4 bases from V and 3 bases from J; bases unmatched to any gene: 3. The germline CDR1 and CDR2 sequences are SGHNT and YYREEE (reference sequence). The length of the CDR3 is 13 residues. The CDR3 loop is CASSRGQEETQYF. CDR3 sequence (DNA): TGTGCCAGCAGCCGCGGACAGGAAGAGACCCAGTACTTC. The whole variable domain, filled in from reference TRBV5-4 and TRBJ2-5, reads ETGVTQSPTHLIKTRGQQVTLRCSSQSGHNTVSWYQQALGQGPQFIFQYYREEENGRGNFPPRFSGLQFPNYSSELNVNALELDDSALYLCASSRGQEETQYFGPGTRLLVL.

This chain connects TRBV30 to TRBJ1-3, with unresolved D. Germline V gene sequence: CDR1 GTSNPN, CDR2 SVGIG (reference sequence). Trimming took off 4 bases at V and 0 bases at J, with 7 bases between the two ends. The CDR3 length is 13 residues. The CDR3, as DNA: TGTGCCTGGAACCCCAACTCTGGAAACACCATATATTTT. Translating it yields CAWNPNSGNTIYF.

CDR3 sequence reads: CASSWGGGTSGAQRTQYF. CDR3 nucleotide sequence: TGTGCCAGCAGCTGGGGGGGAGGGACTAGCGGGGCCCAGAGGACCCAGTACTTC. The rearrangement joins TRBV7-8 to TRBJ2-5; 13 nucleotides agree with TRBD2. CDR3 length: 18 amino acids. CDR1 and CDR2 (germline): SGHVS, FQNEAQ. V was clipped by 4 bases and J by 7 bases; unmatched bases: 15.